Following are 3 T cell receptor beta chains from one sample sequenced in a study of blood T cells in healthy people across ages (dated by TCRdb to between 2015 and 2016). The method behind the library was 5' RACE. This sample was sequenced with an Illumina HiSeq 2500. A second roughly 7 to 12 cycle PCR used a sample-barcoded 5' primer and a J-beta primer mix. TCRdb passed the public sequencing reads through fastp at Q25 and MiXCR, retaining productive beta sequences. Here each entry gathers all rows of one CDR3 protein and keeps the most common genes and DNA. The sample data list 600,000 to 900,000 distinct CDR3 sequences, and about a quarter of these were observed just once. Of the sample, about 3% is held by the ten largest clones. These data were also reused for a study on T cells of mothers and their children.

Sequencing was carried out using blood. The receptors derive from a boy younger than 18 in good health.

The chain recombines TRBV9 with TRBJ2-5; TRBD2 aligns across 8 bases. TRBJ2-7 matches the DNA end more closely, so the J call is doubtful. CDR3 size: 15 residues. Per the germline V gene, CDR1 is SGDLS and CDR2 is YYNGEE. DNA for the CDR3: TGTGCCAGCAGCGACTCGGGACTAGGAAGCTACGAGCAGTACTTC. Translated: CASSDSGLGSYEQYF.

CDR3 DNA sequence: TGTGCCAGTAGGGGGCCTTCGCTCCAAGAGACCCAGTACTTC. Its translation is CASRGPSLQETQYF. This chain joins TRBV7-9 and TRBJ2-5; the match to TRBD1 covers 7 bases. Germline V gives CDR1 SEHNR, CDR2 FQNEAQ (reference sequence). The CDR3 extends over 14 amino acids. Trimming at V came to 9 bases and at J to 1 base, leaving 8 bases not matched to a gene.

The rearrangement uses TRBV20-1 and TRBJ1-5, with 10 bases that match TRBD1. Unmatched junction bases numbered 5, after V lost 3 bases and J lost 3 bases. The CDR3 extends over 15 amino acids. Germline CDR1 reads DFQATT; CDR2 reads SNEGSKA (reference sequence). CDR3 residues: CSARAGQGVNQPQHF. CDR3 bases: TGCAGTGCTAGGGCCGGACAGGGGGTCAATCAGCCCCAGCATTTT.